The rows below give T cell receptor beta chains drawn from one sample of a study of siplizumab effects on memory and regulatory T cells. TCRdb's copy holds only in-frame clones and misses some; the assay was immunoSEQ multiplex PCR. The sample records roughly 10,000 clones, 46% being singletons. Their specific antigens are unknown. Specimen: CFSE-low (dividing) CD4+ T cells sorted from an allogeneic mixed lymphocyte reaction. These receptors were collected from a human donor in good health; the cells came from an allogeneic mixed lymphocyte reaction. CDR3s include the opening cysteine and the closing phenylalanine or tryptophan. D genes are given only for firm matches. Clone size, where shown, is once, few, many, or a class for clones that have expanded.

D,size,V,J,DNA,CDR3
-,-,TRBV27,TRBJ1-6,TGTGCCAGCAGCTACGGACGTTATAATTCACCCCTCCACTTT,CASSYGRYNSPLHF
-,once,TRBV9,TRBJ1-1,TGTGCCAGCAGCCCTCCTATTGACAGACCTGGATTGTCTTCTTGGAACACTGAAGCTTTCTTT,CASSPPIDRPGLSSWNTEAFF
-,-,TRBV25-1,TRBJ2-3,TGTGCCAGCAGTGGGCCAGGGGCGGCAGATACGCAGTATTTT,CASSGPGAADTQYF
TRBD2,-,TRBV5-1,TRBJ2-7,TGCGCCAGCAGCGCGGGGGGCAATGTCTACGAGCAGTACTTC,CASSAGGNVYEQYF
-,-,TRBV7-6,TRBJ2-1,TGTGCCAGCAACCCAGGGGGAGGGAATGAGCAGTTCTTC,CASNPGGGNEQFF
TRBD2,few,TRBV30,TRBJ2-5,TGTGCCTGGAGGACTAGCGGGAGTAATACTCGGGGGACCCAGTACTTC,CAWRTSGSNTRGTQYF
-,-,TRBV18,TRBJ1-4,TGTGCCAGCTCACCACAGGGTGAAAAACTGTTTTTT,CASSPQGEKLFF
TRBD1,-,TRBV5-1,TRBJ2-3,TGCGCCAGCAGCAGGGGACAGGGAGATACGCAGTATTTT,CASSRGQGDTQYF
-,medium-sized,TRBV19,TRBJ2-4,TGTGCCAGTAGCCAGTTATCGATACTAGCCAAAAACATTCAGTACTTC,CASSQLSILAKNIQYF
-,-,TRBV30,TRBJ1-5,TGTGCCTGGAGTGACGTTCTAAATCAGCCCCAGCATTTT,CAWSDVLNQPQHF
TRBD1,few,TRBV7-3,TRBJ2-5,TGTGCCAGCAGCGGACAGGGGGCTACAGAGACCCAGTACTTC,CASSGQGATETQYF
-,medium-sized,TRBV18,TRBJ2-3,TGTGCCAGCTCACCACCGGTCAGAGATACGCAGTATTTT,CASSPPVRDTQYF
-,-,TRBV7-3,TRBJ1-2,TGTGCCAGCAGCTTAGATGGGGGAGCTGGCTACACCTTC,CASSLDGGAGYTF
-,-,TRBV10-3,TRBJ2-7,TGTGCCATCAGTGAGGATACGGTAGACTACGAGCAGTACTTC,CAISEDTVDYEQYF
-,-,TRBV25-1,TRBJ1-2,TGTGCCAGCAGCACGACAATAGGGCTCTATGGCTACACCTTC,CASSTTIGLYGYTF
-,medium-sized,TRBV20-1,TRBJ1-2,TGCAGTGCTAGAGGTGTGACCGGCTACACCTTC,CSARGVTGYTF
-,-,TRBV27,TRBJ1-2,TGTGCCAGCAGTTTAAACTGGGCGGGGGGCTACACCTTC,CASSLNWAGGYTF
-,medium-sized,TRBV6-6,TRBJ2-1,TGTGCCAGCAGTCGTAGTGGGTTGGACAATGAGCAGTTCTTC,CASSRSGLDNEQFF
-,-,TRBV30,TRBJ1-1,TGTGCCTGGAGTCGACCCCCTCTCACTGAAGCTTTCTTT,CAWSRPPLTEAFF
-,-,TRBV5-4,TRBJ1-1,TGTGCCAGCAGCTGGGGGGGTAGCCGCAGCACTGAAGCTTTCTTT,CASSWGGSRSTEAFF
-,-,TRBV5-1,TRBJ1-2,TGCGCCAGCGTATTGACGGTTCGAAAGACCTATGGCTACACCTTC,CASVLTVRKTYGYTF
-,few,TRBV9,TRBJ2-4,TGTGCCAGCAGCGTAGGGGACGGACCTAAAAACATTCAGTACTTC,CASSVGDGPKNIQYF
-,-,TRBV7-2,TRBJ2-5,TGTGCCAGCAGCTTAGGGGGGCTTCGGGAGACCCAGTACTTC,CASSLGGLRETQYF
TRBD2,-,TRBV7-3,TRBJ2-5,TGTGCCAGCAGCCAGGTAGCGGGCCAAGAGACCCAGTACTTC,CASSQVAGQETQYF
-,medium-sized,TRBV2,TRBJ1-2,TGTGCCAGCAGTGAAGTAGTAGGGGCGGGTCCCTTCTATGGCTACACCTTC,CASSEVVGAGPFYGYTF
-,-,TRBV30,TRBJ2-2,TGTGCCTTAAGGGTGCGCAGCACCGGGGAGCTGTTTTTT,CALRVRSTGELFF
-,few,TRBV6-5,TRBJ2-7,TGTGCCAGCAGTCACCGACGAGGGGTCGAGCAGTACTTC,CASSHRRGVEQYF
TRBD1,few,TRBV6-5,TRBJ1-2,TGTGCCAGCAGGGGTAGACAGGGCGGTGGCTACACCTTC,CASRGRQGGGYTF
TRBD1,-,TRBV2,TRBJ2-5,TGTGCCAGCACCCGGGACAGGGGTGAGACCCAGTACTTC,CASTRDRGETQYF
-,few,TRBV30,TRBJ1-5,TGTGCCTGGAGTGCGGTTGGTTCGCAGCCCCAGCATTTT,CAWSAVGSQPQHF
-,-,TRBV14,TRBJ2-4,TGTGCCAGCAGCCGGATGGGGGAGCAAGCCAAAAACATTCAGTACTTC,CASSRMGEQAKNIQYF
-,medium-sized,TRBV5-8,TRBJ2-2,TGTGCCAGCAGCTTGGGTCTCAGGAGGGCCACCGGGGAGCTGTTTTTT,CASSLGLRRATGELFF
-,-,TRBV12-5,TRBJ2-3,TGTGCTAGTGCCTTCGACAGCACAGATACGCAGTATTTT,CASAFDSTDTQYF
-,few,TRBV10-3,TRBJ2-7,TGTGCCATCAGAACACGGGACTCCTCCTACGAGCAGTACTTC,CAIRTRDSSYEQYF
-,-,TRBV2,TRBJ2-1,TGTGCCAGCATGTTCCAGGTCTGGGGGGATGAGCAGTTCTTC,CASMFQVWGDEQFF
TRBD1,medium-sized,TRBV29-1,TRBJ2-7,TGCAGCGTTGGGGACAGGGGGCTCTACGAGCAGTACTTC,CSVGDRGLYEQYF
-,-,TRBV6-6,TRBJ1-3,TGTGCCAGCAGGAGGAAACACACCATATATTTT,CASRRKHTIYF
-,-,TRBV28,TRBJ2-4,TGTGCCAGCAGTTTATCAGGGTACAAAAACATTCAGTACTTC,CASSLSGYKNIQYF
-,few,TRBV20-1,TRBJ2-3,TGCAGTGCTTCTATGGCGGATACGCAGTATTTT,CSASMADTQYF
-,medium-sized,TRBV18,TRBJ1-1,TGTGCCAGCTCACGAAACGGGGGGACTGAAGCTTTCTTT,CASSRNGGTEAFF
TRBD2,few,TRBV5-1,TRBJ2-1,TGCGCCAGCAGCTTGGCCCCGACTAGCGGTTACAATGAGCAGTTCTTC,CASSLAPTSGYNEQFF
-,-,TRBV5-1,TRBJ1-1,TGCGCCAGCACTAGACAGGAGAACACTGAAGCTTTCTTT,CASTRQENTEAFF
TRBD2,-,TRBV4-1,TRBJ2-4,TGCGCCAGCAGCCAACCTTTAGCGGGATTTAACATTCAGTACTTC,CASSQPLAGFNIQYF
TRBD1,-,TRBV2,TRBJ1-2,TGTGCCAGCAGGGCAGGACAGGGCCCCTACTATGGCTACACCTTC,CASRAGQGPYYGYTF
-,medium-sized,TRBV19,TRBJ1-5,TGTGCCAGTAAGAACCAGGGCTATAGCAATCAGCCCCAGCATTTT,CASKNQGYSNQPQHF
-,few,TRBV2,TRBJ1-4,TGTGCCAGCAGTGCCCGGAGGGGGGCGGGTGAAAAACTGTTTTTT,CASSARRGAGEKLFF